The 18 T cell receptor beta chains below were found in one sample sequenced in a study of blood T cell repertoires in COVID-19 (TCRdb year 2020). Library preparation was by the immunoSEQ multiplex PCR assay. TCRdb carries this immuneACCESS record with in-frame sequences only. Its versions omit some clonotypes, under half of them owing to an unresolved V gene in the studies checked, with the rest unexplained. This sample lists about 490,000 clones; approximately 83% were detected once. Jointly, the top ten make up approximately 3% of the sample. The sample consisted of peripheral blood. The receptor source for this set is a human donor in a cohort sampled during active COVID-19.

The chain is built from TRBV2 and TRBJ1-2; D is undetermined. Germline CDR1 SNHLY, CDR2 FYNNEI. The V and J ends lost 5 bases and 6 bases respectively, with 10 bases between them. The CDR3 runs to 12 residues. CDR3 bases: TGTGCCAGCAGTTCGGACTCGGATGGCTACACCTTC. It encodes CASSSDSDGYTF. Filled out from reference TRBV2 and TRBJ1-2, the complete variable domain reads EPEVTQTPSHQVTQMGQEVILRCVPISNHLYFYWYRQILGQKVEFLVSFYNNEISEKSEIFDDQFSVERPDGSNFTLKIRSTKLEDSAMYFCASSSDSDGYTFGSGTRLTVV.

The chain recombines TRBV25-1 with TRBJ2-5; tentatively, D is TRBD2 (7 bases). CDR3 length equals 13 residues. Germline V gives CDR1 MGHDK, CDR2 SYGVNS. Trimming shortened V by 6 bases and J by 5 bases, and 13 bases separated the two germline ends. CDR3 in DNA: TGTGCCAGCAGAAGGGGGGGACGGGAGACCCAGTACTTC. It encodes CASRRGGRETQYF.

This clone was seen a single time. This chain links TRBV6-2 or TRBV6-3 with TRBJ2-6; TRBD1 is a possible D gene (6 bases). Trimming removed 2 bases from V and 0 bases from J, with 14 bases in between. Germline V CDR1 and CDR2: MNHEY, SVGEGT. CDR3 length: 18 residues. This CDR3 is CASSYVQGFISGANVLTF. For the CDR3, the DNA is TGTGCCAGCAGTTACGTACAGGGTTTCATCTCTGGGGCCAACGTCCTGACTTTC.

This rearrangement joins TRBV28 to TRBJ2-7; 7 nucleotides match TRBD1. The CDR3 length is 15 residues. Per the germline V gene, CDR1 is MDHEN and CDR2 is SYDVKM. Unmatched junction bases numbered 8, after V lost 2 bases and J lost 4 bases. CDR3 in DNA: TGTGCCAGCAGTTTACAGACAGGGATTCAGTACGAGCAGTACTTC. Translated, it gives CASSLQTGIQYEQYF. Filled out from reference TRBV28 and TRBJ2-7, the complete variable domain reads DVKVTQSSRYLVKRTGEKVFLECVQDMDHENMFWYRQDPGLGLRLIYFSYDVKMKEKGDIPEGYSVSREKKERFSLILESASTNQTSMYLCASSLQTGIQYEQYFGPGTRLTVT.

This rearrangement joins TRBV3-1 (or the pseudogene TRBV3-2) to TRBJ1-2, with a weak D call TRBD1 (5 bases). The CDR3 covers 14 residues. V was pared by 0 bases and J by 5 bases, with 10 bases between. Germline V gene sequence: CDR1 LGHDT, CDR2 YNNKEL (reference sequence). CDR3 nucleotide sequence: TGTGCCAGCAGCCAAGATCCCGGGGGATATGGCTACACCTTC. This gives the protein CASSQDPGGYGYTF.

This chain links TRBV7-9 with TRBJ1-2, with 8 bases that match TRBD1. CDR1 and CDR2 (germline): SEHNR, FQNEAQ (reference sequence). The CDR3 has 15 amino acids. Trimming removed 7 bases from V and 5 bases from J; junction bases left unmatched: 12. Written as DNA, the CDR3 is TGTGCCAGCACCCAAGCTGGGACAGGAACTTATGGCTACACCTTC. Translating gives CASTQAGTGTYGYTF.

The chain recombines TRBV7-2 with TRBJ2-5, with 7 bases fitting TRBD2. The germline V gene encodes CDR1 SGHTA and CDR2 FQGNSA. CDR3 length equals 13 residues. J lost 8 bases, V lost 1 base, and 4 bases had no gene match. The CDR3 DNA follows: TGTGCCAGCAGCTTAGGGAGCGGGAATACCCAGTACTTC. It is translated as CASSLGSGNTQYF. Full variable domain (missing parts from reference TRBV7-2 and TRBJ2-5): GAGVSQSPSNKVTEKGKDVELRCDPISGHTALYWYRQSLGQGLEFLIYFQGNSAPDKSGLPSDRFSAERTGGSVSTLTIQRTQQEDSAVYLCASSLGSGNTQYFGPGTRLLVL.

The rearrangement uses TRBV6-5 and TRBJ2-7; no definite D call. CDR1 and CDR2 from the germline V gene are MNHEY and SVGAGI. CDR3 length equals 11 residues. Deletions cut 6 bases from V and 4 bases from J, with 7 bases between. The CDR3 bases are TGTGCCAGCAGCACAGTTTACGAGCAGTACTTC. This sequence encodes CASSTVYEQYF.

CDR3 sequence: CASSIAPGQGYEQYF. DNA for the CDR3: TGTGCCAGTAGTATAGCCCCGGGACAGGGCTACGAGCAGTACTTC. The chain joins TRBV19 to TRBJ2-7; 9 nucleotides align to TRBD1. Germline values: CDR1 LNHDA, CDR2 SQIVND (reference sequence). V trimming: 1 base; J trimming: 3 bases; junction bases outside the gene matches: 4. This CDR3 has 15 residues.

The rearrangement joins TRBV6-5 to TRBJ2-3; no firm D call. V dropped 6 bases and J dropped 4 bases, with 8 bases sitting between them. This CDR3 contains 12 residues. CDR1 MNHEY and CDR2 SVGAGI come from the germline V gene. The CDR3 sequence is CASRVIADTQYF. CDR3 DNA sequence: TGTGCCAGCAGGGTAATAGCAGATACGCAGTATTTT.

The chain recombines TRBV29-1 with TRBJ2-7; 7 nucleotides agree with TRBD2. The CDR3 totals 13 residues. Germline V gene data show CDR1 as SQVTM and CDR2 as ANQGSEA. Losses at the gene ends were 4 bases for V and 1 base for J; bases not matched to a gene: 4. DNA of the CDR3: TGCAGCGTTGCCCAGGGACTATCCTACGAGCAGTACTTC. It specifies CSVAQGLSYEQYF.

Remarks on this clone: The junction departs from the called germline gene at one end, perhaps through a read error. The chain couples TRBV7-7 to TRBJ2-5; 8 bases match TRBD2. The CDR3 loop spans 14 amino acids. CDR1 and CDR2 (germline): SSHAT, FNYEAQ (reference sequence). In DNA form, the CDR3 reads TGTGCTAGCAGCTTACTCGGGAGGGCCGAGACCCAGTACTTC. It encodes CASSLLGRAETQYF.

This clone was recorded only once. The CDR3 bases are TGTGCCAGCAGCTACGAGGGGACTAGCGGGAGGGCCAACGAGCAGTACTTC. Protein sequence: CASSYEGTSGRANEQYF. The V and J genes are TRBV3-1 (or the pseudogene TRBV3-2) and TRBJ2-7; TRBD2 matches at 16 bases. The germline CDR1 and CDR2 sequences are LGHDT and YNNKEL (reference sequence). This CDR3 is 17 amino acids long. With V trimmed by 5 bases and J by 5 bases, 9 bases remained unmatched.

The genes are TRBV6-5 and TRBJ2-7; D unclear. V lost 6 bases, J lost 7 bases, and 22 bases lay in between. The CDR3 runs 15 residues. The V gene's germline CDR1 is MNHEY and CDR2 SVGAGI. CDR3 nucleotide sequence: TGTGCCAGCAGCCCCCCCGGAGCCTCCCATGGGGAGCAGTACTTC. Translation: CASSPPGASHGEQYF.

The chain's CDR3 is CATSRDRGLAISYEQYF. The CDR3 region has the DNA TGTGCCACCAGCAGAGATCGGGGACTAGCTATTTCCTACGAGCAGTACTTC. The rearrangement joins TRBV15 to TRBJ2-7; the match to TRBD2 covers 9 bases. Germline CDR1 reads LNHNV; CDR2 reads YYDKDF (reference sequence). The CDR3 is 17 residues long. Losses at the gene ends were 0 bases for V and 1 base for J; bases not matched to a gene: 7.

The chain employs TRBV7-9 and TRBJ2-3; 9 bases align to TRBD2. J lost 0 bases, V lost 3 bases, and 7 bases had no gene match. Germline values: CDR1 SEHNR, CDR2 FQNEAQ (reference sequence). The length of the CDR3 is 17 residues. The DNA for the CDR3 is TGTGCCAGCAGCTTGGAACGACTAGCGGCTAGCACAGATACGCAGTATTTT. Amino acids: CASSLERLAASTDTQYF.

The chain couples TRBV29-1 to TRBJ1-5, with D perhaps matching TRBD1 (5 bases). The germline gives CDR1 SQVTM, CDR2 ANQGSEA. Trimming removed 6 bases from V and 0 bases from J, with 9 bases in between. The CDR3 contains 13 residues. The CDR3 spells CSVQGYSNQPQHF. The CDR3 DNA reads as TGCAGCGTCCAGGGTTATAGCAATCAGCCCCAGCATTTT.

V usage is TRBV6-5 and J usage is TRBJ1-5, with no clear D. Germline loops: CDR1 MNHEY, CDR2 SVGAGI. The CDR3 has 14 amino acids. The ends were cut back, 6 bases at V and 0 bases at J, with 9 bases in the middle. The CDR3 sequence is CASSRANSNQPQHF. CDR3 bases: TGTGCCAGCAGCCGAGCGAATAGCAATCAGCCCCAGCATTTT.